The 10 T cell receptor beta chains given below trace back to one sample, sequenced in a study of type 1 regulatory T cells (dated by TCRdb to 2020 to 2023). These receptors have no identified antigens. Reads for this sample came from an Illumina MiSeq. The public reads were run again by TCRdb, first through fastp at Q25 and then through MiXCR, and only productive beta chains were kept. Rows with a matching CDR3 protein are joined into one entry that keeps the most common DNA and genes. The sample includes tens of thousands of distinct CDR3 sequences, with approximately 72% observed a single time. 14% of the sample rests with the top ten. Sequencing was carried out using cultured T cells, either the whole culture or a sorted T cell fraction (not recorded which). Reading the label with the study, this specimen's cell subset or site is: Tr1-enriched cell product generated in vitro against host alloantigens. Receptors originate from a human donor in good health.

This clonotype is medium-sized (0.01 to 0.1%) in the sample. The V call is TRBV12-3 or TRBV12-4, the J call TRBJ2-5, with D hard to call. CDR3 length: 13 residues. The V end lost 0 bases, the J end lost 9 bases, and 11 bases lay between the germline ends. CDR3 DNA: TGTGCCAGCAGTTTAGCTCTGGTCTGGTCCCAGTACTTC. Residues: CASSLALVWSQYF.

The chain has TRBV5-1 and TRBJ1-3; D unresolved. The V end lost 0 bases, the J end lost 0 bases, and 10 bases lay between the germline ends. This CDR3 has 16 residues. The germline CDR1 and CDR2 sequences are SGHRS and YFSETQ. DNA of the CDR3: TGCGCCAGCAGCTTGGCCGCGGGAGACTCTGGAAACACCATATATTTT. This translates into CASSLAAGDSGNTIYF.

Here the CDR3 reads CASSRAPGAPTLDTQYF. The CDR3 region has the DNA TGTGCCAGCAGCCGGGCCCCGGGGGCGCCTACTTTAGATACGCAGTATTTT. The V call is TRBV7-8, the J call TRBJ2-3; the D gene could be TRBD1 or TRBD2 (6 bases each). The CDR3 totals 17 residues. The germline V gene encodes CDR1 SGHVS and CDR2 FQNEAQ. V lost 5 bases and J lost 5, with 23 bases in between.

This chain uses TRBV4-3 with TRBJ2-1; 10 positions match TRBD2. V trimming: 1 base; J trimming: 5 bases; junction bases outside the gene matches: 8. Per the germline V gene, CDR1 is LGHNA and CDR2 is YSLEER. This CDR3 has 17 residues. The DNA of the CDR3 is TGCGCCAGCAGCCAAGCGGCCGGGACTAGCGTTCACAATGAGCAGTTCTTC. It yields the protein CASSQAAGTSVHNEQFF.

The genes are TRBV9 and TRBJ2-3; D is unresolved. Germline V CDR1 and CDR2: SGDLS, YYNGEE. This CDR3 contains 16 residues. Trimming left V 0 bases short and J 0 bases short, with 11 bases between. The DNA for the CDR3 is TGTGCCAGCAGCGTAGGAGCGAGTACTAGCACAGATACGCAGTATTTT. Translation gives CASSVGASTSTDTQYF.

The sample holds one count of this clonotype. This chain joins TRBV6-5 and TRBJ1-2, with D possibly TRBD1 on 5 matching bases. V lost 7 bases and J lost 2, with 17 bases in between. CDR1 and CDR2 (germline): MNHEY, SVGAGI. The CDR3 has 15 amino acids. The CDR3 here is CASKGSRGWNYGYTF. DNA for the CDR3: TGTGCCAGCAAGGGGTCTCGGGGCTGGAACTATGGCTACACCTTC.

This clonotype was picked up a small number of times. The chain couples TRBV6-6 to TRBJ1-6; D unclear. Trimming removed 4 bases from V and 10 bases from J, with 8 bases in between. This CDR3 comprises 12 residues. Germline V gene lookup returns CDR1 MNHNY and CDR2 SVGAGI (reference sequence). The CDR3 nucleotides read TGTGCCAGCAGTTTCACGACCTCACCCCTCCACTTT. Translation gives CASSFTTSPLHF.

Written as DNA, the CDR3 is TGTGCCAGCAGCTTAATCATAGGGGGGGCCGCAGATACGCAGTATTTT. This codes for CASSLIIGGAADTQYF. The chain carries TRBV7-2 and TRBJ2-3, with TRBD2 as a possible D gene (7 bases). The germline gives CDR1 SGHTA, CDR2 FQGNSA. Trimming pared 2 bases from V and 4 bases from J, leaving 16 bases between. The length of the CDR3 is 16 residues.

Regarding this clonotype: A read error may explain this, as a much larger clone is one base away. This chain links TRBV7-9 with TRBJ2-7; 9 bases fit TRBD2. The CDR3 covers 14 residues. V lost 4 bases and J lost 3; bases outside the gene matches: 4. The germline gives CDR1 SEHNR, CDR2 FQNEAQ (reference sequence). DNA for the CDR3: TGTGCCAGCAGCTACCTAGCGGGGAACTACGAGCAGTACTTC. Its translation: CASSYLAGNYEQYF.

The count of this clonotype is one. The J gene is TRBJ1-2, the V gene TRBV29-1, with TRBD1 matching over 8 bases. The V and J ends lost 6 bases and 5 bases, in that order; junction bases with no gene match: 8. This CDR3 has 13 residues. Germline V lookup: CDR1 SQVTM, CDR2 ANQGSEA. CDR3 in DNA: TGCAGCGTACAGGGGGGAGCCTTTTATGGCTACACCTTC. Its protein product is CSVQGGAFYGYTF. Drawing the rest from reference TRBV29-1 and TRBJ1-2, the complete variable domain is SAVISQKPSRDICQRGTSLTIQCQVDSQVTMMFWYRQQPGQSLTLIATANQGSEATYESGFVIDKFPISRPNLTFSTLTVSNMSPEDSSIYLCSVQGGAFYGYTFGSGTRLTVV.